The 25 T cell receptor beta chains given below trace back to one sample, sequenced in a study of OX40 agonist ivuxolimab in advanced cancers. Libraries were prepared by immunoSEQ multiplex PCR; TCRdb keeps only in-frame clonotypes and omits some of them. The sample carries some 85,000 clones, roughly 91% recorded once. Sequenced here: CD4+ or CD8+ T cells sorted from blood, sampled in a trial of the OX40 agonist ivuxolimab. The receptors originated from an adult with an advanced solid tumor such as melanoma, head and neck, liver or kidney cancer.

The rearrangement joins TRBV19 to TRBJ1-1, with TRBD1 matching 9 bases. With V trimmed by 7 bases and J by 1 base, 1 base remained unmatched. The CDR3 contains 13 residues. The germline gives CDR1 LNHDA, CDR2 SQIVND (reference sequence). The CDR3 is CASTGQGNTEAFF. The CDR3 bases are TGTGCCAGTACGGGACAGGGGAACACTGAAGCTTTCTTT.

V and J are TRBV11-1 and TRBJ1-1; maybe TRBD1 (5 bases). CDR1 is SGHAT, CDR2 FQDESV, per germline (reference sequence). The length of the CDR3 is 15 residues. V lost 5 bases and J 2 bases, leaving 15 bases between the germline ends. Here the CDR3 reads CASSIGTGRNTEAFF. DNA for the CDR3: TGTGCCAGCAGCATTGGGACCGGGCGTAACACTGAAGCTTTCTTT.

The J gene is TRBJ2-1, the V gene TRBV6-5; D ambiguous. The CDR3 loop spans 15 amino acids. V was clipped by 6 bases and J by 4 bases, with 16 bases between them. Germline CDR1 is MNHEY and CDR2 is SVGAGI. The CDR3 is CASSPTQHMYNEQFF. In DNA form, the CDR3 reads TGTGCCAGCAGCCCTACTCAGCACATGTACAATGAGCAGTTCTTC.

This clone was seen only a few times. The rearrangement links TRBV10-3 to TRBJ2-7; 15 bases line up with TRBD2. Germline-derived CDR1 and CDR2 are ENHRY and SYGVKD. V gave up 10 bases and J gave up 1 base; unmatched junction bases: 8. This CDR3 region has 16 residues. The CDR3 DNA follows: TGTGCCAGCACCGGGACTAGCGGGAGGCGTTCCTACGAGCAGTACTTC. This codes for CASTGTSGRRSYEQYF.

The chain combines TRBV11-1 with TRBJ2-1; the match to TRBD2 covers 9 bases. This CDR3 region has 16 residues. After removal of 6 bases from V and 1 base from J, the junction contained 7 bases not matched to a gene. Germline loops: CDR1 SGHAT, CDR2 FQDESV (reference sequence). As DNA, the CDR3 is TGTGCCAGCAGTTCCGCTAGCGGGACTTCCTACAATGAGCAGTTCTTC. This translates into CASSSASGTSYNEQFF.

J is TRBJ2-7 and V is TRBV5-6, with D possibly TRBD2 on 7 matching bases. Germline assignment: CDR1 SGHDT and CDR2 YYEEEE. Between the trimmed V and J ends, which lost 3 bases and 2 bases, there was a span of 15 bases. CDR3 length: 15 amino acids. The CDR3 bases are TGTGCCAGCAGCTGGGGGGGCAGGTCGACCTACGAGCAGTACTTC. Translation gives CASSWGGRSTYEQYF.

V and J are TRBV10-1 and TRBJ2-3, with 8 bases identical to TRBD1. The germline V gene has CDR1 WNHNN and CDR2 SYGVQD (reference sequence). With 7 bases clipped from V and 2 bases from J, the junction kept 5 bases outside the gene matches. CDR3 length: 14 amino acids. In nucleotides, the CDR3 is TGCGCCAGCACTCCGGGACAGGACACAGATACGCAGTATTTT. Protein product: CASTPGQDTDTQYF.

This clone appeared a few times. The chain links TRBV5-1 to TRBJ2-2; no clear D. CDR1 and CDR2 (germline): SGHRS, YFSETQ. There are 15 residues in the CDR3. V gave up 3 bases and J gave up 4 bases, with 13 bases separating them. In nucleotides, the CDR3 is TGCGCCAGCAGCTCCCACTGGACCTTCACCGGGGAGCTGTTTTTT. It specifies CASSSHWTFTGELFF.

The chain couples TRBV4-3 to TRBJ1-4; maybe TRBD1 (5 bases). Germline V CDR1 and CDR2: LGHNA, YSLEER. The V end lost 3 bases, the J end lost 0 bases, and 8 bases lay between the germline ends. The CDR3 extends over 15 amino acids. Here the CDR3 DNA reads TGCGCCAGCAGCCATGGAGGGGCAACTAATGAAAAACTGTTTTTT. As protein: CASSHGGATNEKLFF.

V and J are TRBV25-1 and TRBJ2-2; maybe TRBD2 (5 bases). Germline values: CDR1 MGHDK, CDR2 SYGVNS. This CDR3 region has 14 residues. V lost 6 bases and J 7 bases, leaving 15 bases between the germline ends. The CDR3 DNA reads TGTGCCAGCAGCCGAGACTTTGCGGGCGGGGAGCTGTTTTTT. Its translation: CASSRDFAGGELFF. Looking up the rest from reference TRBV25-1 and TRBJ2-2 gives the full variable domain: EADIYQTPRYLVIGTGKKITLECSQTMGHDKMYWYQQDPGMELHLIHYSYGVNSTEKGDLSSESTVSRIRTEHFPLTLESARPSHTSQYLCASSRDFAGGELFFGEGSRLTVL.

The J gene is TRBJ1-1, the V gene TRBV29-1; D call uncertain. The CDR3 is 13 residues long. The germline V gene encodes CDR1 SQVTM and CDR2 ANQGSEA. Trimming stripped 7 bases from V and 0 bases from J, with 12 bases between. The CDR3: CSGAWQLNTEAFF. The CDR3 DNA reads TGCAGCGGTGCTTGGCAGTTGAACACTGAAGCTTTCTTT.

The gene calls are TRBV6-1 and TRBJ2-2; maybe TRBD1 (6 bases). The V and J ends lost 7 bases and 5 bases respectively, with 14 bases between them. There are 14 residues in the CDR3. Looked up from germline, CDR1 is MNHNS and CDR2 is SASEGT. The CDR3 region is CASTGQRSTGELFF. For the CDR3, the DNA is TGTGCCAGCACCGGACAGAGAAGTACCGGGGAGCTGTTTTTT.

CDR3 amino acids: CASSLPGPTFGIGELFF. CDR3 DNA sequence: TGTGCCAGCAGCCTCCCTGGGCCCACTTTCGGGATCGGGGAGCTGTTTTTT. This sequence joins TRBV14 and TRBJ2-2; possible D gene TRBD2, 5 bases. CDR3 size: 17 residues. Germline CDR1 reads SGHDN; CDR2 reads FVKESK. V lost 4 bases to trimming and J lost 7 bases, with 22 bases between them.

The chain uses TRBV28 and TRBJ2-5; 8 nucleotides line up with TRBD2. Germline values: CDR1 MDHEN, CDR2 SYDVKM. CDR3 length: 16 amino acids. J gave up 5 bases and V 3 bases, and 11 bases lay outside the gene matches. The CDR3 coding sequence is TGTGCCAGCAGTTTTGGGGCGGGAGGCGTGGGCGAGACCCAGTACTTC. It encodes CASSFGAGGVGETQYF.

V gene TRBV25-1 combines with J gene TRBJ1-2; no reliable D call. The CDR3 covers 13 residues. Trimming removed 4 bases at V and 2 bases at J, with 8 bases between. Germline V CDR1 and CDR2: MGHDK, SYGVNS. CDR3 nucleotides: TGTGCCAGCAGTGCTCAGGTGAACTATGGCTACACCTTC. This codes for CASSAQVNYGYTF.

Here the CDR3 DNA reads TGTGCCAGCAGTTTAGGAGGGCTGGGCCACCGGAACACTGAAGCTTTCTTT. Translation gives CASSLGGLGHRNTEAFF. The genes are TRBV28 and TRBJ1-1, with D unresolved. This CDR3 has 17 amino acids. The germline CDR1 and CDR2 sequences are MDHEN and SYDVKM. The V gene lost 2 bases and the J gene lost 1 base, with 17 bases spanning the gap.

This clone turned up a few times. CDR3 coding DNA: TGTGCCAGCAGCTTAGACCCCCCGGGGACTGAAGCTTTCTTT. Its translation is CASSLDPPGTEAFF. The chain carries TRBV7-9 and TRBJ1-1, with D uncertain. Germline-derived CDR1 and CDR2 are SEHNR and FQNEAQ (reference sequence). The CDR3 runs to 14 residues. V was cut by 1 base and J by 5 bases, with 11 bases left in between.

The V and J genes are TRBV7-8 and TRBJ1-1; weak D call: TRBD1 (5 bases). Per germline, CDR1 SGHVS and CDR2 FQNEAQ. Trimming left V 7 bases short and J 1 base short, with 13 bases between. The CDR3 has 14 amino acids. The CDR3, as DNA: TGTGCCAGCAACACCGCGGGGGGGAACACTGAAGCTTTCTTT. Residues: CASNTAGGNTEAFF.

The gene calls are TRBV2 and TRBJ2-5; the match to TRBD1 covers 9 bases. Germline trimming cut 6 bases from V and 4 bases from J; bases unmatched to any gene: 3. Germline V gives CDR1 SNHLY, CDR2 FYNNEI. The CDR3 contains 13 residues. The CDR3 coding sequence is TGTGCCAGCAGGACGGGACAGGGAGAGACCCAGTACTTC. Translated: CASRTGQGETQYF.

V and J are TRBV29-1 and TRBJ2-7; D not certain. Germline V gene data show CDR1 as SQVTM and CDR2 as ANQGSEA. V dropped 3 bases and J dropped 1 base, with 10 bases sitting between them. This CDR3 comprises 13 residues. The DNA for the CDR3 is TGCAGCGTTGACGTGGCGCCTTCCTACGAGCAGTACTTC. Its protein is CSVDVAPSYEQYF.

This chain's CDR3 is CASSFQGSTQAFF. The CDR3 region has the DNA TGTGCCAGCAGTTTCCAGGGCAGTACGCAAGCTTTCTTT. The chain is built from TRBV27 and TRBJ1-1, with a tentative D call TRBD1 (5 bases). V lost 3 bases and J 9 bases, leaving 14 bases between the germline ends. The CDR3 length is 13 residues. Germline-derived CDR1 and CDR2 are MNHEY and SMNVEV (reference sequence).

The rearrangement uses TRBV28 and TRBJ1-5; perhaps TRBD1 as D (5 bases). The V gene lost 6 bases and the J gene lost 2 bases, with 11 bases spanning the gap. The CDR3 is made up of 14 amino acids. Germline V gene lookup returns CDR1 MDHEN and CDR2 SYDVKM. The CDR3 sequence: CASSNQGGNQPQHF. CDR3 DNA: TGTGCCAGCAGCAATCAGGGTGGCAATCAGCCCCAGCATTTT.

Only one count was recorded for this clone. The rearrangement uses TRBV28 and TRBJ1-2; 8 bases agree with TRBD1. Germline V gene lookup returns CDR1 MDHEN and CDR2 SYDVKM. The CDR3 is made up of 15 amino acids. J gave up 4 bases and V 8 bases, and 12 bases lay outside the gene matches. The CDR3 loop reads CASRDRPPFGYGYTF. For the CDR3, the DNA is TGTGCCAGCCGGGACAGGCCCCCCTTCGGCTATGGCTACACCTTC.

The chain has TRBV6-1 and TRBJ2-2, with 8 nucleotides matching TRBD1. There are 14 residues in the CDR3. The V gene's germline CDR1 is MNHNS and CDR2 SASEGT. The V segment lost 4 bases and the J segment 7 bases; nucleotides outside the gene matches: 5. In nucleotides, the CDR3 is TGTGCCAGCAGTGGGACAGGGTTTATCGGGGAGCTGTTTTTT. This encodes CASSGTGFIGELFF.

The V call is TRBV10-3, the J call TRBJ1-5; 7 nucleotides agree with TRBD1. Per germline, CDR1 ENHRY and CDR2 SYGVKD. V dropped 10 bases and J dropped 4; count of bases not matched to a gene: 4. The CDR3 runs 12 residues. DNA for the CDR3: TGTGCCACCGGACAGGCAAATCAGCCCCAGCATTTT. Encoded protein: CATGQANQPQHF.